Below, 22 T cell receptor beta chains from the same sample are listed, as sequenced in a study of identical twins. TCRdb re-called the 5' RACE reads through MiXCR, storing one row per CDR3 protein. The sample shows 350,000 to 500,000 distinct CDR3 sequences, 18% of them seen only once. Sample: naive T cells sorted from blood. The receptors here all came from a man aged 45-60 years in good health.

J is TRBJ1-2 and V is TRBV6-2 or TRBV6-3; the D is unclear. This CDR3 spans 12 amino acids. Between the trimmed V and J ends, which lost 7 bases and 6 bases, there was a span of 12 bases. Germline lookup yields CDR1 MNHEY and CDR2 SVGEGT. CDR3 protein: CASIPGQNGYTF. The CDR3 bases are TGTGCCAGCATCCCCGGCCAGAATGGCTACACCTTC.

There are many counts of this clonotype. The chain uses TRBV28 and TRBJ2-5; the match to TRBD1 covers 9 bases. There are 14 residues in the CDR3. CDR1 and CDR2 from the germline V gene are MDHEN and SYDVKM. V lost 4 bases and J lost 5; bases outside the gene matches: 5. The CDR3 region has the DNA TGTGCCAGCAGTTCCCACAGGGGGCTGGAGACCCAGTACTTC. Protein: CASSSHRGLETQYF.

This clonotype was detected many times. The rearrangement links TRBV5-6 to TRBJ2-1, with no clear D. The CDR3 loop spans 12 amino acids. V was clipped by 1 base and J by 6 bases, with 5 bases between them. Germline CDR1 is SGHDT and CDR2 is YYEEEE. The CDR3 coding sequence is TGTGCCAGCAGCTTGTTCCGCAATGAGCAGTTCTTC. Protein: CASSLFRNEQFF.

This clonotype was recorded at least ten times. The chain employs TRBV29-1 and TRBJ2-3, with D tentatively TRBD1 or TRBD2 (5 bases each). Trimming removed 7 bases from V and 4 bases from J, with 15 bases in between. CDR1 SQVTM and CDR2 ANQGSEA come from the germline V gene. This CDR3 region has 13 residues. The CDR3 nucleotides read TGCAGCGGGAGGCTCGGGGCGGCAGATACGCAGTATTTT. This translates into CSGRLGAADTQYF.

This clonotype was seen a few times. The chain combines TRBV5-6 with TRBJ2-2; 14 positions agree with TRBD2. CDR1 and CDR2 from the germline V gene are SGHDT and YYEEEE. This CDR3 is 19 amino acids long. V lost 4 bases and J lost 4; bases outside the gene matches: 12. The CDR3 DNA reads TGTGCCAGCAGCGTGGGACTAGCGGGAGTGGTAACGGGCACCGGGGAGCTGTTTTTT. Translated, it gives CASSVGLAGVVTGTGELFF.

This clonotype was picked up a small number of times. The CDR3, as DNA: TGTGCCAGTAGGAACAGGAGTAATCAGCCCCAGCATTTT. Translation gives CASRNRSNQPQHF. J is TRBJ1-5 and V is TRBV6-2 or TRBV6-3, with a possible D match to TRBD1 (5 bases). CDR3 length: 13 amino acids. CDR1 MNHEY and CDR2 SVGEGT come from the germline V gene. Trimming removed 9 bases at V and 4 bases at J, with 13 bases between.

This clonotype occurred a few times. V gene TRBV20-1 combines with J gene TRBJ1-2; maybe TRBD1 (6 bases). The V end was cut by 3 bases, the J end by 2 bases, with 16 bases between. CDR1 DFQATT and CDR2 SNEGSKA come from the germline V gene (reference sequence). CDR3 size: 15 residues. This CDR3 reads CSARALGGANYGYTF. CDR3 coding DNA: TGCAGTGCTAGGGCTTTAGGGGGAGCAAACTATGGCTACACCTTC.

This clonotype has at least ten counts. At one end the junction does not follow the germline gene, possibly because of a read error. The V call is TRBV29-1, the J call TRBJ2-1; D is uncertain. The CDR3 spans 10 residues. CDR1 and CDR2 from the germline V gene are SQVTM and ANQGSEA. For the CDR3, the DNA is TGCAGCGTTGAAGGAGTAGCAATGGGATTC. It translates to CSVEGVAMGF.

The rearrangement uses TRBV5-3 and TRBJ2-1; D is unresolved. TRBV5-3 is an open reading frame whose function is uncertain. Between the trimmed V and J ends, which lost 8 bases and 7 bases, there was a span of 13 bases. CDR3 length: 12 amino acids. The CDR3 sequence is CASSNLENEQFF. The CDR3 nucleotides read TGTGCCAGCAGCAATCTAGAGAATGAGCAGTTCTTC.

This clonotype was counted a few times. J is TRBJ2-7 and V is TRBV5-5; 8 bases line up with TRBD1. V was clipped by 1 base and J by 0 bases; unmatched bases: 3. Germline CDR1 reads SGHKS; CDR2 reads YYEKEE (reference sequence). The CDR3 runs to 15 residues. The CDR3 protein is CASSLTGGYSYEQYF. CDR3 in DNA: TGTGCCAGCAGCTTGACAGGGGGGTACTCCTACGAGCAGTACTTC. Full variable domain (rest looked up from reference TRBV5-5 and TRBJ2-7): DAGVTQSPTHLIKTRGQQVTLRCSPISGHKSVSWYQQVLGQGPQFIFQYYEKEERGRGNFPDRFSARQFPNYSSELNVNALLLGDSALYLCASSLTGGYSYEQYFGPGTRLTVT.

This clonotype was seen ten or more times. The chain is built from TRBV5-1 and TRBJ2-5; D is unresolved. V was shortened by 4 bases and J by 3 bases, with 13 bases between the two germline ends. The CDR3 contains 14 residues. Germline V gene data show CDR1 as SGHRS and CDR2 as YFSETQ. DNA of the CDR3: TGCGCCAGCAGCCCCCGAATTCTGGAAGAGACCCAGTACTTC. This gives the protein CASSPRILEETQYF.

This clonotype has a handful of counts. The chain couples TRBV7-2 to TRBJ2-5; TRBD2 matches at 13 bases. With 4 bases clipped from V and 4 bases from J, the junction kept 3 bases outside the gene matches. The CDR3 totals 15 residues. Germline V gene data show CDR1 as SGHTA and CDR2 as FQGNSA. CDR3 protein: CASSWTSGGSETQYF. Here the CDR3 DNA reads TGTGCCAGCAGCTGGACTAGCGGGGGATCAGAGACCCAGTACTTC.

This clonotype was detected ten times or more. CDR3 DNA: TGCGCCAGCAGTCAGGGGGGCTATGGCTACACCTTC. It yields the protein CASSQGGYGYTF. The chain is built from TRBV5-1 and TRBJ1-2; TRBD1 agrees at 7 bases. CDR3 length: 12 amino acids. Germline lookup yields CDR1 SGHRS and CDR2 YFSETQ. V shed 5 bases and J 4 bases; nucleotides not matched to a gene: 2.

A single count supports this clonotype. A much larger clone lies a single base off, so this may be a read error. The chain is built from TRBV7-8 and TRBJ2-2; tentatively, D is TRBD2 (5 bases). This CDR3 comprises 13 residues. Per germline, CDR1 SGHVS and CDR2 FQNEAQ. The CDR3 sequence: CASRVPLTGELLF. The CDR3 DNA follows: TGTGCCAGCAGGGTTCCCTTAACCGGGGAGCTGCTTTTT.

This clonotype was found many times. V gene TRBV29-1 combines with J gene TRBJ2-5; TRBD1 or TRBD2 may be the D gene (6 bases each). Trimming cost V 3 bases and J 5 bases, with 16 bases left between them. Germline V CDR1 and CDR2: SQVTM, ANQGSEA. The CDR3 extends over 14 amino acids. CDR3 coding DNA: TGCAGCGTTGACAGGCAGGGGAGGATGGAGACCCAGTACTTC. It is translated as CSVDRQGRMETQYF.

The J gene is TRBJ2-5, the V gene TRBV3-1; weak D call: TRBD2 (5 bases). The V gene lost 0 bases and the J gene lost 7 bases, with 6 bases spanning the gap. The CDR3 is made up of 12 amino acids. In germline, CDR1 is LGHDT, CDR2 YNNKEL (reference sequence). The CDR3 here is CASSQDEGTQYF. The CDR3 DNA is TGTGCCAGCAGCCAAGATGAGGGGACCCAGTACTTC.

This clonotype was observed a handful of times. V usage is TRBV27 and J usage is TRBJ2-7; D perhaps matches TRBD2 (6 bases). Germline lookup yields CDR1 MNHEY and CDR2 SMNVEV (reference sequence). This CDR3 region has 15 residues. Trimming stripped 5 bases from V and 3 bases from J, with 17 bases between. The CDR3, as DNA: TGTGCCAGCAGTCTCCGGGACTCGCAATTCTACGAGCAGTACTTC. Amino acid sequence: CASSLRDSQFYEQYF.

The V and J genes are TRBV6-2 or TRBV6-3 and TRBJ2-1; D unresolved. The CDR3 runs 15 residues. Trimming cost V 1 base and J 3 bases, with 10 bases left between them. The germline V gene encodes CDR1 MNHEY and CDR2 SVGEGT. The CDR3 DNA sequence: TGTGCCAGCAGTTACTGGGGTCGGAACTACAATGAGCAGTTCTTC. It yields the protein CASSYWGRNYNEQFF.

This clonotype has only a few counts. The chain joins TRBV5-1 to TRBJ2-1; TRBD1 is a possible D gene (6 bases). The CDR3 is 14 residues long. Looked up from germline, CDR1 is SGHRS and CDR2 is YFSETQ. Trimming took off 6 bases at V and 4 bases at J, with 14 bases between the two ends. The CDR3 DNA reads as TGCGCCAGCACCCCGGACAGAGGGTACAATGAGCAGTTCTTC. Amino acid sequence: CASTPDRGYNEQFF. The variable domain in full, with the rest retrieved from reference TRBV5-1 and TRBJ2-1, is KAGVTQTPRYLIKTRGQQVTLSCSPISGHRSVSWYQQTPGQGLQFLFEYFSETQRNKGNFPGRFSGRQFSNSRSEMNVSTLELGDSALYLCASTPDRGYNEQFFGPGTRLTVL.

This chain uses TRBV27 with TRBJ1-5; 8 bases agree with TRBD1. The CDR3 contains 14 residues. Per the germline V gene, CDR1 is MNHEY and CDR2 is SMNVEV (reference sequence). Trimming removed 6 bases from V and 7 bases from J; junction bases left unmatched: 8. CDR3: CASSLGTGGQPQHF. The CDR3 coding sequence is TGTGCCAGCAGCCTAGGGACAGGAGGACAGCCCCAGCATTTT.

This clonotype showed up many times. This chain links TRBV28 with TRBJ1-2, with 7 bases lining up with TRBD1. Germline values: CDR1 MDHEN, CDR2 SYDVKM. V dropped 4 bases and J dropped 7; count of bases not matched to a gene: 6. The CDR3 is 13 amino acids. Here the CDR3 DNA reads TGTGCCAGCAGTTCACAGGGGCGGGGTGGCTACACCTTC. Translation gives CASSSQGRGGYTF.

This chain joins TRBV7-9 and TRBJ1-2; TRBD1 aligns across 7 bases. Germline lookup yields CDR1 SEHNR and CDR2 FQNEAQ (reference sequence). This CDR3 is built from 13 residues. The ends lost 6 bases at V and 7 bases at J; junction bases unmatched: 8. CDR3 in amino acids: CASRNRGLGGYTF. The CDR3 DNA sequence: TGTGCCAGCAGAAACAGGGGTCTGGGTGGCTACACCTTC.